The present T cell receptor (beta chain) was sequenced within a study of early T cells in non-severe SARS-CoV-2 infection. Only a few counts were recorded for this clonotype. What it binds is unknown. TCRdb re-analysed the 5' RACE reads in MiXCR, keeping a single row per CDR3 protein. This table holds about 40,000 distinct CDR3 sequences, about 7.4% found once. CDR3 length equals 16 residues. Germline V lookup: CDR1 MNHEY, CDR2 SVGAGI. Germline trimming cut 2 bases from V and 2 bases from J; bases unmatched to any gene: 2. Findings of the study overall: Database matching using VDJdb favored anti-spike CD8 responses, with private and CD4 specificities left missing.

Source: whole blood, taken at baseline. The TCR originated in an adult who was a healthcare worker with PCR-confirmed SARS-CoV-2 infection or an uninfected control (not recorded which). This chain links TRBV6-5 with TRBJ2-1; 11 positions match TRBD1. The CDR3 DNA is TGTGCCAGCAGTTACCCGGGACAGGGGGCCTACAATGAGCAGTTCTTC. This gives the protein CASSYPGQGAYNEQFF.